What follows are 7 T cell receptor beta chains derived from one specimen sequenced in a study of response to subunit inactivated influenza vaccine. A single record per CDR3 protein comes from TCRdb applying MiXCR to the RT-PCR reads. The table records 650,000 to 850,000 distinct CDR3 sequences, about 15% of them present only once. The specimen was PBMCs from blood, collected approximately 15 days before vaccination. The receptors stem from a man over 45 who received an inactivated influenza vaccine.

The CDR3: CASSYRGAGETQYF. DNA of the CDR3: TGTGCCAGCAGTTACCGAGGAGCGGGAGAGACCCAGTACTTC. V is TRBV6-5 and J is TRBJ2-5; D possibly corresponds to TRBD2 (6 bases). Trimming shortened V by 2 bases and J by 4 bases, and 11 bases separated the two germline ends. The CDR3 is 14 amino acids. Per germline, CDR1 MNHEY and CDR2 SVGAGI.

This clonotype was seen repeatedly, ten times or more. CDR3: CATSDKTGTGWGGYTF. CDR3 coding DNA: TGTGCCACCAGTGATAAAACCGGGACAGGGTGGGGTGGCTACACCTTC. The V call is TRBV24-1, the J call TRBJ1-2, with TRBD1 matching over 9 bases. Looked up from germline, CDR1 is KGHDR and CDR2 is SFDVKD. Trimming took 3 bases from V and 7 from J; bases not matched to a gene: 11. The CDR3 is 16 residues long.

This clonotype was detected a few times. J is TRBJ2-5 and V is TRBV20-1; weak D call: TRBD1 (5 bases). Trimming shortened V by 3 bases and J by 7 bases, and 12 bases separated the two germline ends. The CDR3 consists of 12 residues. In germline, CDR1 is DFQATT, CDR2 SNEGSKA (reference sequence). The CDR3 DNA reads TGCAGTGCTAGTGTTGAAAGGGGGACCCAGTACTTC. Its translation is CSASVERGTQYF.

Only one count was recorded for this clonotype. This sequence joins TRBV4-3 and TRBJ2-7, with D possibly matching TRBD2 (5 bases). V gave up 3 bases and J gave up 2 bases, with 14 bases separating them. Germline values: CDR1 LGHNA, CDR2 YSLEER. The CDR3 is 15 residues long. CDR3 in amino acids: CASSQGRERTYEQYF. The CDR3 DNA reads TGCGCCAGCAGCCAGGGAAGGGAGCGCACCTACGAGCAGTACTTC.

The chain couples TRBV4-2 to TRBJ2-4; D is uncertain. The ends were cut back, 0 bases at V and 8 bases at J, with 14 bases in the middle. CDR1 LGHNA and CDR2 YNFKEQ come from the germline V gene. The CDR3 totals 15 residues. This chain's CDR3 is CASSQEGPDADIQYF. The CDR3 nucleotides are TGTGCCAGCAGCCAAGAGGGTCCCGATGCGGACATTCAGTACTTC.

This rearrangement joins TRBV2 to TRBJ1-2; TRBD1 might be the D (5 bases). Deletions cut 3 bases from V and 7 bases from J, with 15 bases between. CDR1 is SNHLY and CDR2 is FYNNEI in the germline V gene. The CDR3 is 14 residues long. The DNA for the CDR3 is TGTGCCAGCAGTGAGCAGGGATCTCCCGGTGGCTACACCTTC. Residues: CASSEQGSPGGYTF.

V usage is TRBV11-2 and J usage is TRBJ2-3; TRBD2 matches at 9 bases. This CDR3 contains 18 residues. The ends lost 4 bases at V and 5 bases at J; junction bases unmatched: 16. CDR1 and CDR2 from the germline V gene are SGHAT and FQNNGV. The CDR3 DNA follows: TGTGCCAGCAGCTCTCGGGTTTCGCGCGGGGGGGCAGTAGATACGCAGTATTTT. Protein: CASSSRVSRGGAVDTQYF.